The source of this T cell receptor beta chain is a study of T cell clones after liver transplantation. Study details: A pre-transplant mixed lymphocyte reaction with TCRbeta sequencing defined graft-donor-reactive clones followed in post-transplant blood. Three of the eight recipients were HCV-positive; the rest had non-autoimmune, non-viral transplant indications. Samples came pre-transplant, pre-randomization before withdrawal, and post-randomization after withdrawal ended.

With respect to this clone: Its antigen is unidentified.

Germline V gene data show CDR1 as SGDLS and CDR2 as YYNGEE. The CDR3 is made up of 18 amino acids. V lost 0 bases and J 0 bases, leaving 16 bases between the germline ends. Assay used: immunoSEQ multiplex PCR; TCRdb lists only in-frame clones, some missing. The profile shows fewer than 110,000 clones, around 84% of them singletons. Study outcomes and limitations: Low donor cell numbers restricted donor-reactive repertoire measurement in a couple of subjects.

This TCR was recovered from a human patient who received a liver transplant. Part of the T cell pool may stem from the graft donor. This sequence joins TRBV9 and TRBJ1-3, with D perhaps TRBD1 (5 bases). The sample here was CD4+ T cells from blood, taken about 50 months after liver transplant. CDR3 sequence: CASSVGRGAAASGNTIYF. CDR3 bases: TGTGCCAGCAGCGTAGGTCGAGGGGCCGCCGCCTCTGGAAACACCATATATTTT.